This T cell receptor delta chain originates from a study of delta chains in infants with herpesvirus infections. Across the whole study: Infants infected with CMV after birth were searched for public fetal Vdelta1/Vgamma8 clonotype.

PBMC RNA was reverse transcribed using gamma-chain- and delta-chain-specific primers. TCRdb processed the RT-PCR reads again with the CATT caller. The sample has about 590 delta-chain clones; about 60% are singletons. This CDR3 has 16 residues. Germline V lookup: CDR1 GEAIGNYY, CDR2 EKD. V lost 3 bases, J lost 7 bases, and 23 bases lay in between. Broader study findings: Absence in CMV-uninfected infants may reflect the detection limit only. The public Vdelta1 clonotype appeared in about 20% of the 18 CMV-infected infants. The public clonotype decayed quickly, seemingly gone after around two months.

As for this clone: The antigen is undetermined. This sequence is one base from a far larger clone and is likely a read error. The same CDR3 is also encoded by other DNA sequences in this sample.

The source of this sequence is a human donor who was a Ugandan infant, either HIV-exposed or HIV-unexposed (not recorded which). J is TRDJ1 and V is TRDV2, with D unresolved. This sample comprised peripheral blood, obtained at time point 4 of longitudinal follow-up. This CDR3 reads CACDWATGVDRSKLIF. Here the CDR3 DNA reads TGTGCCTGTGACTGGGCCACAGGGGTCGATAGGAGTAAACTCATCTTT.